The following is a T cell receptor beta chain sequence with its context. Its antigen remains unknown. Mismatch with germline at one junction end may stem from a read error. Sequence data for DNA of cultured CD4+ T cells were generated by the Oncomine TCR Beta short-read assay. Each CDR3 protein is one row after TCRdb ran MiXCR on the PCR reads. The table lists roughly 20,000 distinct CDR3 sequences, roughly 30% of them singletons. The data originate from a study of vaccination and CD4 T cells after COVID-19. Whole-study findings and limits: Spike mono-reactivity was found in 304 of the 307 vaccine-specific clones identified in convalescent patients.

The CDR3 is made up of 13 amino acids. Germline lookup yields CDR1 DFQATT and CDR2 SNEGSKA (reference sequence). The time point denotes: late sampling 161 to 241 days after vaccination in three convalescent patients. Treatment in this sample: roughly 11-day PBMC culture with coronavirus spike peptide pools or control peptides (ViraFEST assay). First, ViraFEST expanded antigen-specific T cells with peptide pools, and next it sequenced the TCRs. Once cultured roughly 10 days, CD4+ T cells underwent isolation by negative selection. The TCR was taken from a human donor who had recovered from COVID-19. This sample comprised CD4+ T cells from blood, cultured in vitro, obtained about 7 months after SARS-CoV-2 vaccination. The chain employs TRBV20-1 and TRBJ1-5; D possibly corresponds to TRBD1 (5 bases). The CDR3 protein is CSARGGAQQPQHF. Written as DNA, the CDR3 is TGCAGTGCCAGAGGCGGGGCCCAGCAGCCCCAGCATTTT.